This entry lists 19 T cell receptor beta chains sequenced from one sample in a study of regulatory T cells in long-lasting Graves disease (TCRdb year 2021). The protocol used for the library was multiplex PCR. Sequenced on an Illumina HiSeq 4000. CDR3 regions were amplified by Arm-PCR with iRepertoire HTBI primers to construct TCR beta libraries. The raw public reads went through TCRdb reprocessing: fastp at Q25, MiXCR clone calling, in-frame beta chains kept. Every entry covers one CDR3 protein and lists the most common genes and DNA from its rows. A total of 400,000 to 500,000 distinct CDR3 sequences appear in this sample, about a sixth of them only once. About 23% of the sample belongs to the ten largest clones. The time point label, read with the paper, signifies: newly diagnosed GD, antithyroid drugs for less than 3 months. For both TCR sequencing and RNA sequencing, RNA was extracted from PBMCs using TRIzol.

These data were also reused for a study on T cells in Graves' hyperthyroidism and ophthalmopathy.

The sample consisted of peripheral blood mononuclear cells (PBMCs), taken at new diagnosis, from a patient treated with antithyroid drugs. These receptors were obtained from a woman between 18 and 29 years old with Graves disease. Donor details come from another sample of the same person, matched by shared clones.

This rearrangement joins TRBV7-2 to TRBJ2-7; 7 bases line up with TRBD1. The CDR3 has 14 residues. Germline loops: CDR1 SGHTA, CDR2 FQGNSA. With 5 bases clipped from V and 5 bases from J, the junction kept 9 bases outside the gene matches. DNA of the CDR3: TGTGCCAGCAGCCTCGACAGGGTGGGCCACGAGCAGTACTTC. Translated, it gives CASSLDRVGHEQYF. The full variable domain, its missing parts supplied by reference TRBV7-2 and TRBJ2-7, is GAGVSQSPSNKVTEKGKDVELRCDPISGHTALYWYRQSLGQGLEFLIYFQGNSAPDKSGLPSDRFSAERTGGSVSTLTIQRTQQEDSAVYLCASSLDRVGHEQYFGPGTRLTVT.

The CDR3 protein is CASSESGNTDQPQHF. In DNA, the CDR3 is TGCGCCAGCAGTGAGTCAGGGAACACTGATCAGCCCCAGCATTTT. The chain links TRBV10-1 to TRBJ1-5, with D unresolved. The germline V gene has CDR1 WNHNN and CDR2 SYGVQD (reference sequence). V lost 0 bases and J 5 bases, leaving 11 bases between the germline ends. The CDR3 has 15 amino acids.

This clonotype has ten or more counts. This chain uses TRBV7-2 with TRBJ1-1, with a possible D match to TRBD1 (5 bases). Deletions cut 4 bases from V and 0 bases from J, with 9 bases between. CDR1 SGHTA and CDR2 FQGNSA come from the germline V gene. This CDR3 is 14 amino acids long. The CDR3: CASSSDSMNTEAFF. Here the CDR3 DNA reads TGTGCCAGCAGCTCTGACAGCATGAACACTGAAGCTTTCTTT.

The rearrangement uses TRBV15 and TRBJ1-6; possibly TRBD1 for D (6 bases). The V end lost 0 bases, the J end lost 6 bases, and 18 bases lay between the germline ends. The germline V gene encodes CDR1 LNHNV and CDR2 YYDKDF (reference sequence). The CDR3 covers 18 residues. CDR3 nucleotides: TGTGCCACCAGCAGAGATGTGTCAGGGGCCACGATTAATTCACCCCTCCACTTT. It yields the protein CATSRDVSGATINSPLHF.

This clonotype has ten or more counts. The chain joins TRBV12-3 or TRBV12-4 to TRBJ1-1; 7 bases agree with TRBD1. With 2 bases clipped from V and 3 bases from J, the junction kept 3 bases outside the gene matches. This CDR3 comprises 14 residues. The CDR3 spells CASSLRGPDTEAFF. CDR3 DNA sequence: TGTGCCAGCAGTTTAAGGGGGCCCGACACTGAAGCTTTCTTT.

The rearrangement uses TRBV11-3 and TRBJ2-2, with 8 bases identical to TRBD2. CDR1 is SGHNT, CDR2 YENEEA, per germline. The CDR3 totals 15 residues. Trimming removed 1 base from V and 6 bases from J; junction bases left unmatched: 4. CDR3 coding DNA: TGTGCCAGCAGCTTAGTGTCGGGAGGGCCCGGGGAGCTGTTTTTT. Translation gives CASSLVSGGPGELFF.

At least ten counts were recorded for this clonotype. This chain links TRBV28 with TRBJ2-5; D is uncertain. The CDR3 is 15 residues long. The V gene's germline CDR1 is MDHEN and CDR2 SYDVKM. The V and J ends lost 2 bases and 4 bases respectively, with 14 bases between them. CDR3 sequence reads: CASSLMTVEVETQYF. The CDR3 region has the DNA TGTGCCAGCAGTTTAATGACGGTAGAAGTAGAGACCCAGTACTTC.

This clonotype occurred many times. The gene calls are TRBV6-1 and TRBJ1-2; no definite D call. CDR1 MNHNS and CDR2 SASEGT come from the germline V gene. The germline V and J ends were trimmed by 1 base and 2 bases, with 5 bases remaining between them. The CDR3 sequence is 13 residues long. This CDR3 is CASSEGQNYGYTF. The CDR3 DNA sequence: TGTGCCAGCAGTGAAGGACAAAACTATGGCTACACCTTC.

The chain has TRBV20-1 and TRBJ2-5; 8 positions agree with TRBD1. Trimming cost V 2 bases and J 4 bases; bases outside gene matches: 9. There are 15 residues in the CDR3. Germline V gives CDR1 DFQATT, CDR2 SNEGSKA (reference sequence). The CDR3 DNA reads as TGCAGTGCTAGACCTTTGACAGGGGTTTTAGAGACCCAGTACTTC. Amino acid sequence: CSARPLTGVLETQYF.

The J gene is TRBJ2-5, the V gene TRBV7-2; TRBD1 agrees at 12 bases. The junction had 6 bases not matched to a gene; V was cut back by 5 bases and J by 5 bases. Germline-derived CDR1 and CDR2 are SGHTA and FQGNSA. The CDR3 consists of 15 residues. CDR3 amino acids: CASSIRDRGRETQYF. DNA of the CDR3: TGTGCCAGCAGCATCCGGGACAGGGGGCGGGAGACCCAGTACTTC.

This clonotype was detected ten times or more. This chain connects TRBV7-3 to TRBJ2-2, with D tentatively TRBD1 or TRBD2 (5 bases each). The V and J ends lost 5 bases and 2 bases respectively, with 12 bases between them. The CDR3 has 15 amino acids. Germline V gene sequence: CDR1 SGHTA, CDR2 FQGTGA. The CDR3 DNA sequence: TGTGCCAGCAGCCTCTCCCGGGACAACACCGGGGAGCTGTTTTTT. Translated: CASSLSRDNTGELFF.

V is TRBV30 and J is TRBJ2-5, with 10 bases that match TRBD2. Germline V gene data show CDR1 as GTSNPN and CDR2 as SVGIG (reference sequence). This CDR3 contains 13 residues. The ends lost 5 bases at V and 4 bases at J; junction bases unmatched: 4. CDR3 DNA: TGTGCCTGGGCTAGCGGGAGAGGAGAGACCCAGTACTTC. This translates into CAWASGRGETQYF. The full variable domain, completed using reference TRBV30 and TRBJ2-5, is SQTIHQWPATLVQPVGSPLSLECTVEGTSNPNLYWYRQAAGRGLQLLFYSVGIGQISSEVPQNLSASRPQDRQFILSSKKLLLSDSGFYLCAWASGRGETQYFGPGTRLLVL.

The chain links TRBV28 to TRBJ2-3, with TRBD2 matching over 8 bases. From germline, CDR1 is MDHEN and CDR2 SYDVKM. Trimming at V came to 3 bases and at J to 2 bases, leaving 4 bases not matched to a gene. This CDR3 contains 15 residues. For the CDR3, the DNA is TGTGCCAGCAGTTTGCCGACTAGCGTCACAGATACGCAGTATTTT. Encoded protein: CASSLPTSVTDTQYF.

V usage is TRBV6-1 and J usage is TRBJ1-5, with TRBD1 matching over 10 bases. CDR1 and CDR2 (germline): MNHNS, SASEGT. The V segment lost 1 base and the J segment 6 bases; nucleotides outside the gene matches: 3. This CDR3 has 15 residues. CDR3 protein: CASSEVWDRGQPQHF. The DNA of the CDR3 is TGTGCCAGCAGTGAAGTTTGGGACAGGGGTCAGCCCCAGCATTTT.

Ten or more counts support this clonotype. V gene TRBV12-3 or TRBV12-4 combines with J gene TRBJ2-7, with D unclear. This CDR3 has 15 residues. Trimming left V 1 base short and J 4 bases short, with 14 bases between. CDR3 sequence reads: CASSLGQVGVYEQYF. The CDR3 coding sequence is TGTGCCAGCAGTTTAGGGCAGGTAGGAGTTTACGAGCAGTACTTC.

As for this clonotype: A far larger clone is one base from this, pointing to a likely read error. The chain links TRBV5-1 to TRBJ2-7, with 8 bases lining up with TRBD2. The CDR3 totals 14 residues. Looked up from germline, CDR1 is SGHRS and CDR2 is YFSETQ. V gave up 0 bases and J gave up 7 bases; unmatched junction bases: 6. Written as DNA, the CDR3 is TGCGCCAGCAGCTTGGCACTAGCGGCCAATGAGCAGTACTTC. Amino acids: CASSLALAANEQYF.

This clonotype was seen at least ten times. The chain couples TRBV7-2 to TRBJ2-7; D may correspond to TRBD1 or TRBD2 (5 bases each). CDR3 length: 16 residues. The germline CDR1 and CDR2 sequences are SGHTA and FQGNSA. Trimming cost V 5 bases and J 0 bases, with 17 bases left between them. The CDR3 DNA reads as TGTGCCAGCAGCACGGGACCTCCCCAGAGCTCCTACGAGCAGTACTTC. It specifies CASSTGPPQSSYEQYF. The entire variable domain, with the rest obtained from reference TRBV7-2 and TRBJ2-7, is as follows: GAGVSQSPSNKVTEKGKDVELRCDPISGHTALYWYRQSLGQGLEFLIYFQGNSAPDKSGLPSDRFSAERTGGSVSTLTIQRTQQEDSAVYLCASSTGPPQSSYEQYFGPGTRLTVT.

In its sample, this clonotype was seen many times. The V call is TRBV12-3 or TRBV12-4, the J call TRBJ2-1, with D perhaps TRBD2 (7 bases). CDR3 length equals 18 residues. V dropped 4 bases and J dropped 2 bases, with 21 bases sitting between them. The CDR3 loop reads CASSYRAVTSVTYNEQFF. The DNA of the CDR3 is TGTGCCAGCAGTTACAGGGCCGTCACTAGCGTTACCTACAATGAGCAGTTCTTC.

J is TRBJ2-7 and V is TRBV20-1; D is unresolved. CDR3 length: 11 residues. V was trimmed by 3 bases and J by 7 bases, leaving 10 bases between them. In germline, CDR1 is DFQATT, CDR2 SNEGSKA (reference sequence). CDR3 residues: CSASVLGEQYF. CDR3 bases: TGCAGTGCTAGCGTCTTGGGGGAGCAGTACTTC.